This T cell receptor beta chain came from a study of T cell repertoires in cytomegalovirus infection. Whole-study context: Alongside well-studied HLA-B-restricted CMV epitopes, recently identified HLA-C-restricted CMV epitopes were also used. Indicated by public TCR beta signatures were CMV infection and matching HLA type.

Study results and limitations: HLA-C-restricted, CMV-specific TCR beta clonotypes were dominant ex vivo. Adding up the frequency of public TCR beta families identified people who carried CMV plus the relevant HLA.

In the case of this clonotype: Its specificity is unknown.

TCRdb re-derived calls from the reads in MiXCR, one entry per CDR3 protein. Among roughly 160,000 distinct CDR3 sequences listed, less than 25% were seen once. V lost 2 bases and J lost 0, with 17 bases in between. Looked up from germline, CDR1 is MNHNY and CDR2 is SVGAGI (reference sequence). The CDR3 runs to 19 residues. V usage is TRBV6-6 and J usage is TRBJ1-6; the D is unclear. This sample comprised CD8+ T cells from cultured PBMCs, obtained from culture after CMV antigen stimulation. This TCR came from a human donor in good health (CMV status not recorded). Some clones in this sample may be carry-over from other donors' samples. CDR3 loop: CASSYPPEASSSYNSPLHF. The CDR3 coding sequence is TGTGCCAGCAGTTACCCTCCGGAGGCGTCCAGCTCCTATAATTCACCCCTCCACTTT.